A single T cell receptor beta chain is shown here with its context. CDR1 and CDR2 (germline): MNHEY, SMNVEV (reference sequence). With 5 bases removed from V and 6 bases from J, the gap between germline ends came to 23 bases. CDR3 size: 16 residues. TCRdb's table, derived via immunoSEQ multiplex PCR, lists solely in-frame clones and lacks some. The sample consists of 84,000 or so clones, 85% to 95% of them appearing once. The data belong to a study of technical replicates of blood from several donors. The chain joins TRBV27 to TRBJ2-7, with D maybe TRBD2 (6 bases). The receptor was derived from a human donor in good health. What was sequenced was T cells isolated from PBMCs. The CDR3, as DNA: TGTGCCAGCAGTGCACACCTTAGCGGTCGGGGAGTCGAGCAGTACTTC. It specifies CASSAHLSGRGVEQYF.